The clone carrying this T cell receptor (beta chain) appeared once. The sample belongs to a study of blood T cell repertoires in COVID-19. For the study at large: Specimens from acute and convalescent COVID-19 originated in the United States, Italy and Spain. In each case, the material was cDNA or gDNA derived from T cells, B-cell-depleted T cells, or PBMCs.

As handled by the study authors: Nucleated cell counts were estimated from reference gene primer amplification. TCRdb's table, derived via immunoSEQ multiplex PCR, lists solely in-frame clones and lacks some. Clone size and V and J calls were adopted from that table, with D and trimming inferred from the DNA. The data contain 35,000 to 40,000 clones, roughly four fifths of them singletons. The CDR3 length is 14 residues. The V gene's germline CDR1 is SEHNR and CDR2 FQNEAQ (reference sequence). V was trimmed by 1 base and J by 6 bases, leaving 12 bases between them. Sequenced material: peripheral blood. The TCR comes from a human donor with acute or convalescent COVID-19. The donor label of this sample is uncertain. The chain couples TRBV7-9 to TRBJ1-1, with a possible D match to TRBD1 (6 bases). CDR3 protein: CASSLGGREAEAFF. The DNA of the CDR3 is TGTGCCAGCAGCTTAGGGGGGCGCGAGGCTGAAGCTTTCTTT.